Included here is one T cell receptor (beta chain) sequence, with context. The data derive from a study of cytomegalovirus exposure and HLA in healthy donors. The CDR3 contains 14 residues. V dropped 2 bases and J dropped 3 bases, with 10 bases sitting between them. Per germline, CDR1 MNHEY and CDR2 SMNVEV (reference sequence). Sequencing was performed with immunoSEQ multiplex PCR; in TCRdb, only in-frame clones are kept and a portion is missing. This table has 150,000 to 200,000 clones, 85% appearing once. This rearrangement joins TRBV27 to TRBJ1-1; D is uncertain. Sample: PBMCs. This receptor was identified in a man between 18 and 35 years old in good health and CMV-seropositive. The CDR3 coding sequence is TGTGCCAGCAGTTTACAGCGGAGGGACACTGAAGCTTTCTTT. As protein: CASSLQRRDTEAFF.